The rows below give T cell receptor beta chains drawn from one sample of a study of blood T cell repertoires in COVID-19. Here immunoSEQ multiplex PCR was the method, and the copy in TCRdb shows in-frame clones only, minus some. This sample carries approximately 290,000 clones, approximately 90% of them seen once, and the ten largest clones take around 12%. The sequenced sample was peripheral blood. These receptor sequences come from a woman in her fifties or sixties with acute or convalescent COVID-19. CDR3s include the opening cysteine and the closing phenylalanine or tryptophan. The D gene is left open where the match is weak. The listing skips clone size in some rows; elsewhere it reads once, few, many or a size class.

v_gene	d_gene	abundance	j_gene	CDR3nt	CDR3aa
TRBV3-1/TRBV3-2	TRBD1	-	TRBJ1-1	TGTGCCAGCCGGGCAGGGGGCCGCGGCACTGAAGCTTTCTTT	CASRAGGRGTEAFF
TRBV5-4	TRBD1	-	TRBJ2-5	TGTGCCAGCAGTTCCGGACAGGGACTGGAGACCCAGTACTTC	CASSSGQGLETQYF
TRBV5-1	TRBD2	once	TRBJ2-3	TGCGCCAGCAGCCCTAGCGGGGGGGCCAGGACAGATACGCAGTATTTT	CASSPSGGARTDTQYF
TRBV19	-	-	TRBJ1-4	TGTGCCAGTAGTGCCCAGACCCGGAGGGATGAAAAACTGTTTTTT	CASSAQTRRDEKLFF
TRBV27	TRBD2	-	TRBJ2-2	TGTGCCAGCAGTTCCACCGGACTAGCGAGCGGGGAGCTGTTTTTT	CASSSTGLASGELFF
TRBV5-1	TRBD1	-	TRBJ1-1	TGCGCCAGCAGCCAACCGGGGACAGGGAACACTGAAGCTTTCTTT	CASSQPGTGNTEAFF
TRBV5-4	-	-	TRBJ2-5	TGTGCCAGCAGCCCCCGGGGAGACCAAGAGACCCAGTACTTC	CASSPRGDQETQYF
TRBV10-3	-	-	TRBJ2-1	TGTGCCATCAGCACCTCGAGCTCCTACAATGAGCAGTTCTTC	CAISTSSSYNEQFF
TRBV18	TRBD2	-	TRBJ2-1	TGTGCCAGCTCACCCCGACTAGCGGAGGGGAATGAGCAGTTCTTC	CASSPRLAEGNEQFF
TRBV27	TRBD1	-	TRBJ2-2	TGTGCCAGCAGGCCCGGGACAGGGTTCACCGGGGAGCTGTTTTTT	CASRPGTGFTGELFF
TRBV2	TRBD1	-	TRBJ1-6	TGTGCCTGTCGGGACAGGGGAGGATCACCCCTCCACTTT	CACRDRGGSPLHF
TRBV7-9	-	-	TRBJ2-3	TGTGCCAGCAGCGAAATTAAAAGAGCGGCAGATACGCAGTATTTT	CASSEIKRAADTQYF
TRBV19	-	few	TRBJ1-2	TGTGCCAGTAGTTACGACAGAGGCTTCTATGGCTACACCTTC	CASSYDRGFYGYTF
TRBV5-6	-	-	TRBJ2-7	TGTGCCAGCAGCTTGGCCGGGACATTAAGCTACGAGCAGTACTTC	CASSLAGTLSYEQYF
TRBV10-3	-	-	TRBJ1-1	TGTGCCATCAAAAAGACAGACATGAACACTGAAGCTTTCTTT	CAIKKTDMNTEAFF
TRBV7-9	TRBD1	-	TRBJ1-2	TGTGCCAGCAGCTCAGACAGGGTTTATGGCTACACCTTC	CASSSDRVYGYTF
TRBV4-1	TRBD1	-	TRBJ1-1	TGCGCCAGCAGCCAAGAGACAGGGGCGAGAACTGAAGCTTTCTTT	CASSQETGARTEAFF
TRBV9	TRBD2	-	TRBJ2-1	TGTGCCAGCAGCCACCCTCGGACTAGCGGGAAGAATGAGCAGTTCTTC	CASSHPRTSGKNEQFF
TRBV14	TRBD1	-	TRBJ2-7	TGTGCCAGCAGCCAGAACAGGGGCTACGAGCAGTACTTC	CASSQNRGYEQYF
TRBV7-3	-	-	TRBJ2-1	TGTGCCAGCAGCCCCAGCGGTAATGAGCAGTTCTTC	CASSPSGNEQFF
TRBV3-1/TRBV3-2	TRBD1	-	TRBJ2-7	TGTGCCAGCAGCCGTCAGGGACAGGGCTACGAGCAGTACTTC	CASSRQGQGYEQYF
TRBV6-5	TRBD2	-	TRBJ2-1	TGTGCCAGCAGTCTAGGACTAGGATCCTACAATGAGCAGTTCTTC	CASSLGLGSYNEQFF
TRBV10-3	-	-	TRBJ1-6	TGTGCCATCAGGGGGGAGGAAGGTTCACCCCTCCACTTT	CAIRGEEGSPLHF
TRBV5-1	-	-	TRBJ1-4	TGCGCCAGCAGCTTGGCTGCGACTAATGAAAAACTGTTTTTT	CASSLAATNEKLFF
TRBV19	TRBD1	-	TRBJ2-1	TGTGCCAGTAGTATACTGGACAGGGGCTACAATGAGCAGTTCTTC	CASSILDRGYNEQFF
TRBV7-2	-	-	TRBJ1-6	TGTGCCAGCAACTACAGGGTCCCGAGCTCCTATAATTCACCCCTCCACTTT	CASNYRVPSSYNSPLHF
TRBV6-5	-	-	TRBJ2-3	TGTGCCAGCAGCCACACAGATACGCAGTATTTT	CASSHTDTQYF
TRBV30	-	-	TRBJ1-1	TGTGCCTGGAGCTCCTCCTCGACAGGGAACACTGAAGCTTTCTTT	CAWSSSSTGNTEAFF
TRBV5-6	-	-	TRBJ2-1	TGTGCCAGCAGCCCCGCGGGCCTGGTGGGTGAGCAGTTCTTC	CASSPAGLVGEQFF
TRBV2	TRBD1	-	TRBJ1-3	TGTGCCAGCAGCGTGGGATTCTTTAGGGGGCTCTCTGGAAACACCATATATTTT	CASSVGFFRGLSGNTIYF
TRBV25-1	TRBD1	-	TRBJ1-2	TGTGCCAGCAGTGAAGACTACAGGGGTGGCTACACCTTC	CASSEDYRGGYTF
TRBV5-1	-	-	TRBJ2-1	TGCGCCAGCAGGGAGGGATCGGACAATGAGCAGTTCTTC	CASREGSDNEQFF
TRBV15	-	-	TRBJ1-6	TGTGCCACCAGCAGAGATCCCGGGGTCGAGTCACCCCTCCACTTT	CATSRDPGVESPLHF
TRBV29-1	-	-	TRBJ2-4	TGCAGCGTGGGGGCCGACAGTCGGCGAGCCAAAAACATTCAGTACTTC	CSVGADSRRAKNIQYF
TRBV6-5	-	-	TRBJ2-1	TGTGCCAGCACCCGGGGGGCGGGACGAAACAATGAGCAGTTCTTC	CASTRGAGRNNEQFF
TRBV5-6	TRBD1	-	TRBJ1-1	TGTGCCAGCAGCTTGGAGGGGGCGGACACTGAAGCTTTCTTT	CASSLEGADTEAFF
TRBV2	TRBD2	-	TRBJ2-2	TGTGCCAGCAGCCGCAGCGGGGGGAACACCGGGGAGCTGTTTTTT	CASSRSGGNTGELFF
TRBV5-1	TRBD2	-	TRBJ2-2	TGCGCCAGCAGGGGACTAGCGGGCGCCACCGGGGAGCTGTTTTTT	CASRGLAGATGELFF
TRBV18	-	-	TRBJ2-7	TGTGCCAGCTCACAGTGGTCAGGGGATGAGCAGTACTTC	CASSQWSGDEQYF
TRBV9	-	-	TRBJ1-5	TGTGCCAGCAGCGTAGGCGGGACCGATTATCAGCCCCAGCATTTT	CASSVGGTDYQPQHF
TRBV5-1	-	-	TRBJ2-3	TGCGCCAGCAGCTTGACCGGACTGCCAAGTGAGGGTACGCAGTATTTT	CASSLTGLPSEGTQYF
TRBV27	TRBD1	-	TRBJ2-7	TGTGCCAGCAGTTGGGGGACAGGGGTCGACGAGCAGTACTTC	CASSWGTGVDEQYF
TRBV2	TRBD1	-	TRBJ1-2	TGTGCCAGCGGGGACAGCTATGGCTACACCTTC	CASGDSYGYTF
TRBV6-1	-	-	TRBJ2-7	TGTGCCAGCAGTGAAGCGGCGGCCGAGCAGTACTTC	CASSEAAAEQYF
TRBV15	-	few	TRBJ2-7	TGTGCCACCAGCAGACCTCTCGGAGGACCCTACGAGCAGTACTTC	CATSRPLGGPYEQYF
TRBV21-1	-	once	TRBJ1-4	TGTGCCAGCAGCAAAGAGAAGGGGGGGGTTCGGGCAACTAATGAAAAACTGTTTTTT	CASSKEKGGVRATNEKLFF
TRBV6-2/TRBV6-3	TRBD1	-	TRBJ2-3	TGTGCCAGCAGTCAGGACAGGGGAGGCACAGATACGCAGTATTTT	CASSQDRGGTDTQYF
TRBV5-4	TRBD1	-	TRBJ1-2	TGTGCCAGCAGCTCGGGACAGGGGATCTATGGCTACACCTTC	CASSSGQGIYGYTF
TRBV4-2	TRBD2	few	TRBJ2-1	TGTGCCAGCAGCCTCGAGGGACTAGCCTACAATGAGCAGTTCTTC	CASSLEGLAYNEQFF
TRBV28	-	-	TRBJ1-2	TGTGCCAGCAGTTGGCTCCATGGCTACACCTTC	CASSWLHGYTF